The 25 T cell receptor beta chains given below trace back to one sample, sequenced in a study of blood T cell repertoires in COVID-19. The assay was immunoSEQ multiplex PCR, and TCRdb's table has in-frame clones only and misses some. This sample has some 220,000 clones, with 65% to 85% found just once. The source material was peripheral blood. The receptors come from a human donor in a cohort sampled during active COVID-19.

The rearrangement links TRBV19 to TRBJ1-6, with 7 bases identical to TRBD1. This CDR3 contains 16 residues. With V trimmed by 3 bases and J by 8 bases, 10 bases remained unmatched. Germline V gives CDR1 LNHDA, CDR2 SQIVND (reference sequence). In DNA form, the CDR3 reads TGTGCCAGTAGTATGTCCACAGGGGATTCGTATTCACCCCTCCACTTT. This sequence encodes CASSMSTGDSYSPLHF.

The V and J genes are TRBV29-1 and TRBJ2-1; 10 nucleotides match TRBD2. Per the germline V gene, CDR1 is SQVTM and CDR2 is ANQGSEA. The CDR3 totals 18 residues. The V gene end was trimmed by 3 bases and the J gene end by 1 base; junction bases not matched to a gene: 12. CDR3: CSVEGQGSGRWSYNEQFF. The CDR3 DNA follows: TGCAGCGTTGAGGGGCAGGGTAGCGGGAGGTGGTCCTACAATGAGCAGTTCTTC.

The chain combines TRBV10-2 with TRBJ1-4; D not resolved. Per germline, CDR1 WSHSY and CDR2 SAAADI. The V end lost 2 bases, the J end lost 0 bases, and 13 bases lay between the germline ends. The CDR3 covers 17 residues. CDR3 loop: CASSEIKTLATNEKLFF. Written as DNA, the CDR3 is TGCGCCAGCAGTGAGATTAAGACACTGGCAACTAATGAAAAACTGTTTTTT.

CDR3 DNA: TGTGCCAGCAGCTTAGGTCTTACAGGGGACAATCAGCCCCAGCATTTT. Translating gives CASSLGLTGDNQPQHF. This chain links TRBV7-8 with TRBJ1-5; TRBD1 agrees at 7 bases. The CDR3 extends over 16 amino acids. V dropped 1 base and J dropped 3; count of bases not matched to a gene: 6. Germline CDR1 SGHVS, CDR2 FQNEAQ.

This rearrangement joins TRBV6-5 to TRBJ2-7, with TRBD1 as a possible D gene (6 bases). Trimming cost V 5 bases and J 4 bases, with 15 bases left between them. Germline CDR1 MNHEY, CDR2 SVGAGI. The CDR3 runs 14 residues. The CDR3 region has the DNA TGTGCCAGCAGTACCCCCGGGACAAAATACGAGCAGTACTTC. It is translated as CASSTPGTKYEQYF.

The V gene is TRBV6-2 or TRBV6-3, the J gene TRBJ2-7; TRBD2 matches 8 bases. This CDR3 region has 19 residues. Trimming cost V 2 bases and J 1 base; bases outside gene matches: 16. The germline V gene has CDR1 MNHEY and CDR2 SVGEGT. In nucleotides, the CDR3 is TGTGCCAGCAGTTACACCTTCGGGACGGGACTAGGATCTTCCTACGAGCAGTACTTC. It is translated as CASSYTFGTGLGSSYEQYF.

Here the CDR3 DNA reads TGTGCCAGCAGCTTATACCTAGCGGGAGCCAACGAGCAGTACTTC. Protein: CASSLYLAGANEQYF. The chain links TRBV7-9 to TRBJ2-7, with 10 bases matching TRBD2. V was clipped by 2 bases and J by 5 bases; unmatched bases: 6. CDR3 length equals 15 residues. Germline V gene lookup returns CDR1 SEHNR and CDR2 FQNEAQ (reference sequence).

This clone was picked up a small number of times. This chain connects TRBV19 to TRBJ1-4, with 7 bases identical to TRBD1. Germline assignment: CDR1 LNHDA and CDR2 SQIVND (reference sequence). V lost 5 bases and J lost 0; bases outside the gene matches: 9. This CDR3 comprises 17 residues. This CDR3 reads CASSGPGTVATNEKLFF. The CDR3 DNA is TGTGCCAGTAGTGGCCCGGGGACAGTCGCAACTAATGAAAAACTGTTTTTT. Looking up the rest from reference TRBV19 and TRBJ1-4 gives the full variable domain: DGGITQSPKYLFRKEGQNVTLSCEQNLNHDAMYWYRQDPGQGLRLIYYSQIVNDFQKGDIAEGYSVSREKKESFPLTVTSAQKNPTAFYLCASSGPGTVATNEKLFFGSGTQLSVL.

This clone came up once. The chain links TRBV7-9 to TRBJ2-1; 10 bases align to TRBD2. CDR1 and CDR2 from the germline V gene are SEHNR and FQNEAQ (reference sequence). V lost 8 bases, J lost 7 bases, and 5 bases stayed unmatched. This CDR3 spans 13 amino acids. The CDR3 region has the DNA TGTGCCAGCTCAGCGGGAGGGCCGAATGAGCAGTTCTTC. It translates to CASSAGGPNEQFF. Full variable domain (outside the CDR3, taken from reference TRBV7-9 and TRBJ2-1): DTGVSQNPRHKITKRGQNVTFRCDPISEHNRLYWYRQTLGQGPEFLTYFQNEAQLEKSRLLSDRFSAERPKGSFSTLEIQRTEQGDSAMYLCASSAGGPNEQFFGPGTRLTVL.

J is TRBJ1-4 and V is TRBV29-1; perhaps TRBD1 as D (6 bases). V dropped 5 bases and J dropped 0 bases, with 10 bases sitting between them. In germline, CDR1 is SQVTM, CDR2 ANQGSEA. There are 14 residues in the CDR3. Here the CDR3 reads CSVRRTATNEKLFF. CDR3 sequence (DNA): TGCAGCGTTAGACGGACAGCAACTAATGAAAAACTGTTTTTT.

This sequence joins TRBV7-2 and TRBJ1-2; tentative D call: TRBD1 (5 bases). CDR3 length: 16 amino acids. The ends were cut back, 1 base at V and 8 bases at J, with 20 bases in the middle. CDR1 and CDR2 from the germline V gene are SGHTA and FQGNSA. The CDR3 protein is CASSLEGRTSLGGYTF. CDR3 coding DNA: TGTGCCAGCAGCTTAGAGGGCAGGACATCCCTGGGCGGCTACACCTTC.

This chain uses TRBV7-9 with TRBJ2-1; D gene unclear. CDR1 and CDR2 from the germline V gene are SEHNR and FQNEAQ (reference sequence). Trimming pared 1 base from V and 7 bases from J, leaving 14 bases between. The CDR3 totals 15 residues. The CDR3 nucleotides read TGTGCCAGCAGCTTAGTTCAGGCTTCGGTAAATGAGCAGTTCTTC. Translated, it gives CASSLVQASVNEQFF.

The CDR3 spells CASSPDQGYGYTF. In DNA, the CDR3 is TGTGCCAGCAGCCCTGATCAGGGCTATGGCTACACCTTC. The chain links TRBV9 to TRBJ1-2; D may be TRBD1 (5 bases). Germline CDR1 reads SGDLS; CDR2 reads YYNGEE. V lost 4 bases, J lost 4 bases, and 11 bases lay in between. The CDR3 is 13 amino acids.

CDR3 amino acids: CASSLDSTTDTQYF. The CDR3 DNA reads TGTGCCAGCAGCTTGGACTCAACCACAGATACGCAGTATTTT. The chain recombines TRBV11-2 with TRBJ2-3, with a tentative D call TRBD2 (5 bases). Looked up from germline, CDR1 is SGHAT and CDR2 is FQNNGV. V was pared by 3 bases and J by 2 bases, with 9 bases between. The CDR3 totals 14 residues. The full variable domain, completed using reference TRBV11-2 and TRBJ2-3, is EAGVAQSPRYKIIEKRQSVAFWCNPISGHATLYWYQQILGQGPKLLIQFQNNGVVDDSQLPKDRFSAERLKGVDSTLKIQPAKLEDSAVYLCASSLDSTTDTQYFGPGTRLTVL.

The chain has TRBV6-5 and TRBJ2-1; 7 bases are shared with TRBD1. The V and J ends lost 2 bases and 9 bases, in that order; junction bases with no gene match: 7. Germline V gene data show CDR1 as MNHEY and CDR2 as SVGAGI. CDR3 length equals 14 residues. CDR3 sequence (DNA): TGTGCCAGCAGTTACGGTCCAGGGGGTCGTGAGCAGTTCTTC. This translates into CASSYGPGGREQFF.

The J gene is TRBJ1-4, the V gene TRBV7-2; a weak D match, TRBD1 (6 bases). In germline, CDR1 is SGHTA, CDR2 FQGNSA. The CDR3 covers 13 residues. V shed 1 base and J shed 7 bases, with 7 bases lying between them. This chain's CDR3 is CASSLDRAEKLFF. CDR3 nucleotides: TGTGCCAGCAGCTTAGACAGGGCTGAAAAACTGTTTTTT.

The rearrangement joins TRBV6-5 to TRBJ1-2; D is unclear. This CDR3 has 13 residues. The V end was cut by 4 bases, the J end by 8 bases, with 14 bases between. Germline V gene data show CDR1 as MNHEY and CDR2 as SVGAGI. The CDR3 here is CASSSGPRRGYTF. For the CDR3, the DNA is TGTGCCAGCAGTTCAGGTCCGAGGAGGGGCTACACCTTC.

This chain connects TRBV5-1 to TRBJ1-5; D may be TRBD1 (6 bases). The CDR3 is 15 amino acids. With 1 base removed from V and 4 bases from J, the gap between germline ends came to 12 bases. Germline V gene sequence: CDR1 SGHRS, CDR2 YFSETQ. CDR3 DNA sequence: TGCGCCAGCAGCTTGTCACCAGGGGCTAATCAGCCCCAGCATTTT. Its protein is CASSLSPGANQPQHF.

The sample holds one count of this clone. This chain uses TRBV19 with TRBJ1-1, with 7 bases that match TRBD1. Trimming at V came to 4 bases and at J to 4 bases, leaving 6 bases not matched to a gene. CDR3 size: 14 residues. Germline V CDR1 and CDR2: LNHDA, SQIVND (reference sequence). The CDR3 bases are TGTGCCAGTAGTACTACAGGGGATTTCACTGAAGCTTTCTTT. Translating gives CASSTTGDFTEAFF.

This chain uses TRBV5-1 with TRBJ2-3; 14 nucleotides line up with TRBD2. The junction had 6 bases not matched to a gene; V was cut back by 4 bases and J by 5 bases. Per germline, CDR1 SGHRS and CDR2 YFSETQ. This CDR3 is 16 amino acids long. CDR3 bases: TGCGCCAGCAGCGTGGGACTAGCGGGAGCGGTAGATACGCAGTATTTT. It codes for CASSVGLAGAVDTQYF.

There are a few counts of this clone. CDR3 in DNA: TGCGCCAGCAGCTTTCGCGGAGTTGGATACGAGCAGTACTTC. Protein sequence: CASSFRGVGYEQYF. The chain couples TRBV5-1 to TRBJ2-7; no reliable D call. Looked up from germline, CDR1 is SGHRS and CDR2 is YFSETQ. The CDR3 extends over 14 amino acids. Trimming shortened V by 2 bases and J by 4 bases, and 13 bases separated the two germline ends. The full variable domain, completed using reference TRBV5-1 and TRBJ2-7, is KAGVTQTPRYLIKTRGQQVTLSCSPISGHRSVSWYQQTPGQGLQFLFEYFSETQRNKGNFPGRFSGRQFSNSRSEMNVSTLELGDSALYLCASSFRGVGYEQYFGPGTRLTVT.

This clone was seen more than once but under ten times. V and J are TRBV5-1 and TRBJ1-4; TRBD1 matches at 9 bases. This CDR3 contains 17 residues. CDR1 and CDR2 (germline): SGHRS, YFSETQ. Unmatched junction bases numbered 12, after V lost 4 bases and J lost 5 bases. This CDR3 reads CASSRVPGQGWNEKLFF. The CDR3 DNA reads TGCGCCAGCAGCAGAGTCCCGGGACAGGGTTGGAATGAAAAACTGTTTTTT.

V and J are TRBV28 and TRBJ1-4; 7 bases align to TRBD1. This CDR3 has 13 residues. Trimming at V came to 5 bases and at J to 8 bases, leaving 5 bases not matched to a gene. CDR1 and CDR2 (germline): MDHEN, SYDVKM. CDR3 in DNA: TGTGCCAGCAGTCTACAGGGGAGAGAAAAACTGTTTTTT. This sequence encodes CASSLQGREKLFF.

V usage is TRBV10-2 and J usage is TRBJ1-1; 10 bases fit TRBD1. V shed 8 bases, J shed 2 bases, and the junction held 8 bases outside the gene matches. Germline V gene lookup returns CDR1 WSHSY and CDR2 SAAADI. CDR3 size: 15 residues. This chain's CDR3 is CASRDRGRINTEAFF. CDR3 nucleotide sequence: TGCGCCAGCCGGGACAGGGGAAGAATTAACACTGAAGCTTTCTTT.

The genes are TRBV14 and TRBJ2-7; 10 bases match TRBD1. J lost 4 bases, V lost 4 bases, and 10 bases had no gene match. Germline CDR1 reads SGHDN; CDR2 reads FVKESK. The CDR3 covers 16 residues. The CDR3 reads CASSRSSTGGRYEQYF. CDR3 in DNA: TGTGCCAGCAGCCGTTCCTCGACAGGGGGCCGTTACGAGCAGTACTTC. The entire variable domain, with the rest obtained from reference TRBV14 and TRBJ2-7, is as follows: EAGVTQFPSHSVIEKGQTVTLRCDPISGHDNLYWYRRVMGKEIKFLLHFVKESKQDESGMPNNRFLAERTGGTYSTLKVQPAELEDSGVYFCASSRSSTGGRYEQYFGPGTRLTVT.